The rows below give T cell receptor beta chains drawn from one sample of a study of Ad26.COV2.S vaccination and SARS-CoV-2 variants. The repertoire was sequenced with immunoSEQ multiplex PCR; TCRdb's copy has only in-frame clones and lacks some. The repertoire holds hundreds of thousands of clones, 70% to 90% seen once, with 2.5% to 3.5% in the top ten. The sample in question was peripheral blood, obtained in a trial of Ad26.COV2.S vaccine versus placebo. Source of these receptors: a person between 18 and 65 years old who received the Ad26.COV2.S COVID-19 vaccine or a placebo. Each CDR3 is given without its conserved first and last residue. The order of the fields is V gene, clone size, CDR3 length, J gene, CDR3 protein. Expanded clones get a size class; other rows say once, few or many, or leave the size out.

V gene: TRBV7-9
clone size: .
CDR3 length: 13
J gene: TRBJ2-1
CDR3 protein: ASSYRTGAYNEQF

V gene: TRBV5-1
clone size: few
CDR3 length: 13
J gene: TRBJ2-5
CDR3 protein: ASSLGGLRQETQY

V gene: TRBV30
clone size: .
CDR3 length: 11
J gene: TRBJ2-3
CDR3 protein: AWSVGGVDTQY

V gene: TRBV5-1
clone size: .
CDR3 length: 16
J gene: TRBJ1-2
CDR3 protein: ASSVGRGRRDPGYGYT

V gene: TRBV29-1
clone size: .
CDR3 length: 9
J gene: TRBJ2-5
CDR3 protein: SLGFGETQY

V gene: TRBV5-5
clone size: .
CDR3 length: 11
J gene: TRBJ2-4
CDR3 protein: ASSLAGGGIQY

V gene: TRBV24-1
clone size: .
CDR3 length: 13
J gene: TRBJ1-1
CDR3 protein: ATSTLNYMNTEAF

V gene: TRBV9
clone size: .
CDR3 length: 10
J gene: TRBJ1-2
CDR3 protein: ASSKSELSYT

V gene: TRBV3-1/TRBV3-2
clone size: .
CDR3 length: 11
J gene: TRBJ1-2
CDR3 protein: ASSRGQVYGYT

V gene: TRBV7-2
clone size: .
CDR3 length: 13
J gene: TRBJ2-3
CDR3 protein: ASSPQGFSTDTQY

V gene: TRBV5-1
clone size: once
CDR3 length: 12
J gene: TRBJ1-2
CDR3 protein: ASSADPTFSGYT

V gene: TRBV2
clone size: once
CDR3 length: 11
J gene: TRBJ2-5
CDR3 protein: ASSEGEGGAQY

V gene: TRBV21-1
clone size: .
CDR3 length: 15
J gene: TRBJ1-1
CDR3 protein: ASSKDRDRDLNTEAF

V gene: TRBV14
clone size: .
CDR3 length: 11
J gene: TRBJ2-1
CDR3 protein: ASSQGSNNEQF

V gene: TRBV10-2
clone size: .
CDR3 length: 11
J gene: TRBJ2-5
CDR3 protein: ASKMRGWETQY

V gene: TRBV2
clone size: .
CDR3 length: 13
J gene: TRBJ1-6
CDR3 protein: ASSEDRGRSSPLH

V gene: TRBV5-1
clone size: .
CDR3 length: 13
J gene: TRBJ2-2
CDR3 protein: ASSLEQGITGELF

V gene: TRBV27
clone size: .
CDR3 length: 13
J gene: TRBJ2-5
CDR3 protein: ASSLSWTNQETQY

V gene: TRBV5-4
clone size: few
CDR3 length: 12
J gene: TRBJ2-5
CDR3 protein: ASSFWADQETQY

V gene: TRBV6-1
clone size: few
CDR3 length: 12
J gene: TRBJ2-2
CDR3 protein: ASSERGVTGELF

V gene: TRBV10-3
clone size: .
CDR3 length: 12
J gene: TRBJ2-2
CDR3 protein: AIGNSGSTGELF

V gene: TRBV27
clone size: .
CDR3 length: 12
J gene: TRBJ2-1
CDR3 protein: ASSPGTSYNEQF

V gene: TRBV15
clone size: .
CDR3 length: 14
J gene: TRBJ2-3
CDR3 protein: ATSRELDTSTDTQY

V gene: TRBV19
clone size: few
CDR3 length: 13
J gene: TRBJ2-7
CDR3 protein: ASSIDRTYSYEQY

V gene: TRBV7-8
clone size: .
CDR3 length: 12
J gene: TRBJ2-5
CDR3 protein: ASSLGQGSETQY

V gene: TRBV5-1
clone size: .
CDR3 length: 11
J gene: TRBJ1-4
CDR3 protein: ASSLESAEKLF

V gene: TRBV18
clone size: once
CDR3 length: 15
J gene: TRBJ2-3
CDR3 protein: ASSSGLAGGHSDTQY

V gene: TRBV2
clone size: .
CDR3 length: 13
J gene: TRBJ2-3
CDR3 protein: ASSRIWGGTDTQY

V gene: TRBV27
clone size: .
CDR3 length: 14
J gene: TRBJ1-6
CDR3 protein: ASRGGGSSYNSPLH